This is a list of T cell receptor beta chains from one sample in a study of T cells in localized non-small cell lung cancer. Measured with immunoSEQ multiplex PCR; TCRdb has only the in-frame clones, and not every one. The sample has around 130,000 clones; about 89% are singletons. Sequenced here: peripheral blood, sampled before any cancer treatment. The receptors originated from a female donor of 60 years or more with stage I lung adenocarcinoma. The CDR3 runs from the conserved cysteine through the conserved F or W. The D gene is left open where the match is weak. Rows may omit the clone size; those that give it use once, few, many or a size class.

.	.	TRBV7-3	TRBJ2-2	CASTAGSGELFF	TGTGCCAGCACCGCCGGTAGCGGGGAGCTGTTTTTT
.	TRBD1	TRBV19	TRBJ1-1	CASKHLSGGGDTEAFF	TGTGCCAGTAAACACCTCTCAGGGGGCGGGGACACTGAAGCTTTCTTT
.	.	TRBV5-1	TRBJ1-1	CASSWNPGNTEAFF	TGCGCCAGCAGCTGGAATCCTGGGAACACTGAAGCTTTCTTT
few	.	TRBV27	TRBJ1-1	CASSPDMNTEAFF	TGTGCCAGCAGTCCAGACATGAACACTGAAGCTTTCTTT
.	.	TRBV7-3	TRBJ1-1	CASSSGRGNTEAFF	TGTGCCAGCAGCTCGGGGCGGGGGAACACTGAAGCTTTCTTT
.	TRBD1	TRBV5-4	TRBJ2-6	CASSSGVTGGAAGANVLTF	TGTGCCAGCAGCTCCGGAGTGACAGGGGGCGCTGCGGGGGCCAACGTCCTGACTTTC
.	.	TRBV25-1	TRBJ1-2	CASSVPGQGLLTF	TGTGCCAGCAGTGTCCCGGGACAAGGTTTACTGACGTTC
.	.	TRBV4-1	TRBJ2-2	CASSPHRDQTYTGELFF	TGCGCCAGCAGCCCCCACAGGGACCAAACGTACACCGGGGAGCTGTTTTTT
.	.	TRBV7-2	TRBJ2-3	CASRTTGAGDTQYF	TGTGCCAGCAGAACAACGGGGGCCGGAGATACGCAGTATTTT
.	.	TRBV4-2	TRBJ2-1	CASSQGPVGVSSYNEQFF	TGTGCCAGCAGCCAAGGTCCGGTTGGGGTTAGCTCCTACAATGAGCAGTTCTTC
.	.	TRBV6-5	TRBJ1-1	CASIGVNTEAFF	TGTGCCAGCATTGGGGTGAACACTGAAGCTTTCTTT
.	.	TRBV4-2	TRBJ1-6	CASSLESGGVNSPLHF	TGTGCCAGCAGCCTGGAGAGCGGGGGAGTTAATTCACCCCTCCACTTT
.	TRBD2	TRBV7-8	TRBJ2-2	CASSQSGATGELFF	TGTGCCAGCAGCCAAAGCGGGGCCACCGGGGAGCTGTTTTTT
.	TRBD2	TRBV7-8	TRBJ2-5	CASSLTSVGGLRETQYF	TGTGCCAGCAGCTTAACTAGCGTGGGAGGACTTAGGGAGACCCAGTACTTC
.	.	TRBV7-3	TRBJ2-1	CASSRYPSSYNEQFF	TGTGCCAGCAGCCGGTACCCTAGCTCCTACAATGAGCAGTTCTTC
.	.	TRBV19	TRBJ1-5	CASSIVGLDQPQHF	TGTGCCAGTAGTATTGTTGGGCTTGATCAGCCCCAGCATTTT
once	.	TRBV5-4	TRBJ2-1	CASGGPGYNEQFF	TGTGCCAGTGGGGGACCGGGCTACAATGAGCAGTTCTTC
.	.	TRBV30	TRBJ2-2	CAWTGSGPGELFF	TGTGCCTGGACAGGGTCAGGACCCGGGGAGCTGTTTTTT
once	TRBD2	TRBV7-8	TRBJ2-1	CASSFNLAGVNEQFF	TGTGCCAGCAGCTTCAATCTAGCGGGAGTCAATGAGCAGTTCTTC
.	TRBD2	TRBV5-4	TRBJ2-1	CASSSSGKRSYNEQFF	TGTGCCAGCAGCTCTAGCGGGAAAAGGTCCTACAATGAGCAGTTCTTC
.	.	TRBV4-1	TRBJ1-1	CAPKRVGEAFF	TGCGCCCCAAAAAGGGTGGGGGAAGCTTTCTTT
once	TRBD2	TRBV29-1	TRBJ2-3	CSVGGLAGISLNTQYF	TGCAGCGTTGGAGGACTAGCGGGAATTTCCTTGAATACGCAGTATTTT
.	TRBD1	TRBV10-3	TRBJ2-7	CAISPGQGSEGEQYF	TGTGCCATCAGCCCGGGACAGGGGTCAGAGGGCGAGCAGTACTTC
.	.	TRBV11-1	TRBJ2-5	CASSSWLRETQYF	TGTGCCAGCAGCTCCTGGTTGAGAGAGACCCAGTACTTC
.	TRBD2	TRBV7-6	TRBJ2-1	CASSLWSSGSGNEQFF	TGTGCCAGCAGCTTATGGTCTAGCGGGAGCGGGAATGAGCAGTTCTTC
many	TRBD1	TRBV14	TRBJ1-1	CASSQDSGTVNTEAFF	TGTGCCAGCAGCCAAGATTCGGGGACAGTGAACACTGAAGCTTTCTTT
few	.	TRBV10-3	TRBJ2-5	CAISFGPDGETQYF	TGTGCCATCAGCTTCGGACCGGACGGGGAGACCCAGTACTTC
.	TRBD2	TRBV28	TRBJ2-2	CASSFRLAGVRTGELFF	TGTGCCAGCAGTTTTCGGCTAGCGGGAGTTCGGACCGGGGAGCTGTTTTTT
once	.	TRBV28	TRBJ2-4	CASSLSHVGRSLAKNIQYF	TGTGCCAGCAGTTTAAGTCATGTAGGGAGGAGCTTGGCCAAAAACATTCAGTACTTC
.	TRBD2	TRBV10-2	TRBJ2-7	CASRALLAGGYEQYF	TGCGCCAGCAGGGCACTTCTAGCGGGAGGCTACGAGCAGTACTTC
.	.	TRBV29-1	TRBJ2-1	CSVEEKRRSSYNEQFF	TGCAGCGTTGAAGAAAAACGGAGAAGCTCCTACAATGAGCAGTTCTTC
.	.	TRBV27	TRBJ1-5	CASSAEEGYNSNQPQHF	TGTGCCAGCAGCGCTGAAGAAGGCTATAATAGCAATCAGCCCCAGCATTTT
.	TRBD2	TRBV4-1	TRBJ2-2	CASSREGLNTGELFF	TGCGCCAGCAGCCGGGAGGGCCTAAACACCGGGGAGCTGTTTTTT
.	.	TRBV4-1	TRBJ1-5	CASSQEGGYQPQHF	TGCGCCAGCAGCCAAGAAGGCGGGTATCAGCCCCAGCATTTT
.	TRBD1	TRBV19	TRBJ2-1	CASSADRGSYNEQFF	TGTGCCAGTAGTGCGGACAGGGGCTCCTACAATGAGCAGTTCTTC
few	.	TRBV5-1	TRBJ2-7	CASSLEASSYEQYF	TGCGCCAGCAGCTTGGAGGCTAGCTCCTACGAGCAGTACTTC
.	.	TRBV10-1	TRBJ2-1	CASSESLAAMYNEQFF	TGCGCCAGCAGTGAGTCCTTAGCGGCTATGTACAATGAGCAGTTCTTC
.	.	TRBV28	TRBJ2-5	CASSTQLTGTRETQYF	TGTGCCAGCAGTACCCAACTAACCGGGACAAGGGAGACCCAGTACTTC
.	TRBD2	TRBV6-6	TRBJ2-7	CASSGTSGSVYEQYF	TGTGCCAGCAGTGGGACTAGCGGGAGTGTATACGAGCAGTACTTC
once	.	TRBV5-1	TRBJ2-3	CASSLPGADTQYF	TGCGCCAGCAGCTTACCGGGGGCAGATACGCAGTATTTT
once	TRBD1	TRBV6-1	TRBJ1-2	CATQSWDRGNYGYTF	TGTGCCACCCAATCCTGGGACAGGGGAAACTATGGCTACACCTTC
once	TRBD2	TRBV11-3	TRBJ2-1	CASSRGLADYNEQFF	TGTGCCAGCAGCCGGGGACTAGCGGACTACAATGAGCAGTTCTTC
.	TRBD2	TRBV30	TRBJ2-1	CAWGGRPIMAEQFF	TGTGCCTGGGGCGGGAGGCCCATCATGGCTGAGCAGTTCTTC
.	.	TRBV29-1	TRBJ2-3	CSADGLAVTSTDTQYF	TGCAGCGCCGACGGTCTAGCCGTAACTAGCACAGATACGCAGTATTTT
once	.	TRBV5-6	TRBJ1-2	CASSLGTKSYGYTF	TGTGCCAGCAGTCTGGGGACGAAGTCGTATGGCTACACCTTC
.	TRBD1	TRBV5-4	TRBJ2-3	CASSPGQGSDTQYF	TGTGCCAGCAGTCCGGGACAGGGCTCAGATACGCAGTATTTT
.	.	TRBV18	TRBJ1-5	CASSPGRSSNQPQHF	TGTGCCAGCTCACCTGGCAGGAGTAGCAATCAGCCCCAGCATTTT
.	.	TRBV19	TRBJ1-2	CASSIKQEHYGYTF	TGTGCCAGTAGTATTAAGCAGGAACACTATGGCTACACCTTC
.	TRBD1	TRBV6-5	TRBJ1-1	CASSYSNLGQGFEAFF	TGTGCCAGCAGTTACTCAAATCTAGGACAGGGTTTCGAAGCTTTCTTT
.	TRBD2	TRBV28	TRBJ2-5	CASSLAGGLETQYF	TGTGCCAGCAGCCTAGCGGGAGGATTAGAGACCCAGTACTTC
.	TRBD1	TRBV19	TRBJ1-1	CASSPRQGMNTEAFF	TGTGCCAGTAGTCCGAGACAGGGGATGAACACTGAAGCTTTCTTT
.	.	TRBV9	TRBJ2-7	CASSPGAGKTYEQYF	TGTGCCAGCAGCCCGGGGGCAGGGAAAACCTACGAGCAGTACTTC
.	.	TRBV7-4	TRBJ1-2	CASSNRVSNGYTF	TGTGCCAGCAGCAACAGGGTAAGTAATGGCTACACCTTC
.	TRBD2	TRBV10-1	TRBJ2-1	CASSEVGSGNYNEQFF	TGCGCCAGCAGTGAGGTTGGTAGCGGGAATTACAATGAGCAGTTCTTC
.	TRBD2	TRBV30	TRBJ2-7	CAWSVQRVSTSGSYEQYF	TGTGCCTGGAGTGTACAGAGGGTATCAACTAGCGGCTCCTACGAGCAGTACTTC